The clone carrying this T cell receptor beta chain showed up just a few times. Deep level was the assay's run setting. Assay used: immunoSEQ multiplex PCR; TCRdb lists only in-frame clones, some missing. The data hold some 790,000 clones, with roughly 72% observed a single time. These data belong to a study of shared clonotypes between healthy human individuals. The CDR3 sequence is 14 residues long. The germline V and J ends were trimmed by 2 bases and 3 bases, with 8 bases remaining between them. Germline CDR1 reads SGHRS; CDR2 reads YFSETQ. It was into CD45RA+ naive and CD45RA-negative memory subsets that the CD4+ cells were split.

The V and J genes are TRBV5-1 and TRBJ1-4; D is unresolved. Sequences were obtained from memory CD4+ T cells sorted from blood. Subset reported: CD45RA-negative fraction. The sequence was collected from a woman in her 30s in good health. The CDR3 reads CASSFPEANEKLFF. CDR3 DNA: TGCGCCAGCAGCTTCCCAGAAGCTAATGAAAAACTGTTTTTT.